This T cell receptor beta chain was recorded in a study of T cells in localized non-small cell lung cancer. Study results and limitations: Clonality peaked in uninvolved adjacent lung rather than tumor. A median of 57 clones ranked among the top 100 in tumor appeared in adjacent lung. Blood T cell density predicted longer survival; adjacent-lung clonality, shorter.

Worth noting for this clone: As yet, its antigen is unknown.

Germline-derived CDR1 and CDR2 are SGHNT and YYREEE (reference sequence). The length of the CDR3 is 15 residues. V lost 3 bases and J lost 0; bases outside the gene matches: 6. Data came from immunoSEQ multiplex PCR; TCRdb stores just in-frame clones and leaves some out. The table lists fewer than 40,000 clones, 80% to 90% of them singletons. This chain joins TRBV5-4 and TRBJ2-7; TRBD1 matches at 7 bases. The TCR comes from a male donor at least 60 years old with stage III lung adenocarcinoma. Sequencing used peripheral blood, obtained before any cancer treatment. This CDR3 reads CASSSSGTVSYEQYF. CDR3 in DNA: TGTGCCAGCAGCTCGTCCGGGACAGTCTCCTACGAGCAGTACTTC.